These T cell receptor beta chains were read from a single sample in a study of blood T cell repertoires in COVID-19. Sequencing was performed with immunoSEQ multiplex PCR; in TCRdb, only in-frame clones are kept and a portion is missing. The table records around 67,000 clones, about 89% of them present only once. Sample: peripheral blood. These TCRs come from a man in his forties or fifties with active COVID-19. Each CDR3 is given with its conserved first and last residue. D genes are given only for firm matches. Size values are once, few and many counts, or a class for expanded clones, and some rows have none.

-	TRBV5-4	-	16	TRBJ2-7	CASSLSGGGVSYEQYF	TGTGCCAGCAGCCTCTCAGGAGGCGGGGTTTCCTACGAGCAGTACTTC
TRBD2	TRBV5-4	-	15	TRBJ2-3	CASSLISGREDTQYF	TGTGCCAGCAGCTTAATCAGCGGGAGGGAGGATACGCAGTATTTT
-	TRBV18	-	14	TRBJ1-2	CASSPPGANYGYTF	TGTGCCAGCTCACCGCCAGGGGCGAACTATGGCTACACCTTC
TRBD2	TRBV24-1	few	16	TRBJ2-3	CATSDSRTSAEDTQYF	TGTGCCACCAGTGATTCTCGGACTAGCGCGGAGGATACGCAGTATTTT
-	TRBV7-9	-	15	TRBJ1-1	CASSQGGVGYTEAFF	TGTGCCAGCAGTCAAGGAGGGGTGGGGTACACTGAAGCTTTCTTT
TRBD1	TRBV3-1/TRBV3-2	-	17	TRBJ1-6	CASSQDQGTGGYSPLHF	TGTGCCAGCAGCCAAGATCAGGGAACAGGGGGCTATTCACCCCTCCACTTT
TRBD1	TRBV10-2	-	16	TRBJ1-5	CASSELSRGPSQPQHF	TGCGCCAGCAGTGAGCTTTCGAGGGGGCCGAGTCAGCCCCAGCATTTT
-	TRBV7-7	-	14	TRBJ2-1	CASSQGVVGGEQFF	TGTGCTAGCAGCCAGGGCGTGGTGGGCGGTGAGCAGTTCTTC
-	TRBV3-1/TRBV3-2	-	11	TRBJ1-2	CASGTPYGYTF	TGTGCCAGCGGTACTCCTTATGGCTACACCTTC
-	TRBV3-1/TRBV3-2	-	15	TRBJ2-7	CASSQVASTAYEQYF	TGTGCCAGCAGCCAAGTTGCGTCAACTGCCTACGAGCAGTACTTC
-	TRBV19	-	15	TRBJ1-1	CASSMGAGFNTEAFF	TGTGCCAGTAGTATGGGAGCAGGATTCAACACTGAAGCTTTCTTT
TRBD2	TRBV28	-	15	TRBJ2-3	CASSHSGSGTDTQYF	TGTGCCAGCAGCCATAGCGGGAGTGGCACAGATACGCAGTATTTT
TRBD2	TRBV5-1	-	16	TRBJ2-1	CASSFVVAGGGNEQFF	TGCGCCAGCAGCTTTGTAGTAGCGGGAGGCGGTAATGAGCAGTTCTTC
-	TRBV19	-	10	TRBJ2-1	CATGGGEQFF	TGTGCCACCGGGGGTGGTGAGCAGTTCTTC
-	TRBV6-4	-	16	TRBJ2-7	CASSDFQPQRTYEQYF	TGTGCCAGCAGTGACTTTCAACCCCAGAGGACCTACGAGCAGTACTTC
-	TRBV6-6	-	15	TRBJ2-1	CASSSRTENYNEQFF	TGTGCCAGCAGTTCCAGGACAGAAAACTACAATGAGCAGTTCTTC
TRBD2	TRBV6-2/TRBV6-3	-	17	TRBJ2-5	CASSRGMASGSPETQYF	TGTGCCAGCAGCCGGGGGATGGCTAGCGGGAGCCCAGAGACCCAGTACTTC
-	TRBV28	-	12	TRBJ1-1	CASSPLRTEAFF	TGTGCCAGCAGTCCTCTGAGGACTGAAGCTTTCTTT
-	TRBV5-1	-	14	TRBJ2-1	CASSLADFWNEQFF	TGCGCCAGCAGCTTGGCGGACTTCTGGAATGAGCAGTTCTTC
TRBD1	TRBV10-2	-	13	TRBJ1-2	CASSEVQGYGYTF	TGCGCCAGCAGCGAGGTACAGGGGTATGGCTACACCTTC
TRBD1	TRBV2	-	16	TRBJ2-7	CASSLTGGGGVYEQYF	TGTGCCAGCAGTTTGACAGGGGGCGGTGGGGTCTACGAGCAGTACTTC
-	TRBV6-5	-	16	TRBJ1-1	CASSYDVGGWGAEAFF	TGTGCCAGCAGTTACGATGTGGGGGGTTGGGGAGCTGAAGCTTTCTTT
-	TRBV28	few	16	TRBJ1-3	CASSLGGSKVGNTIYF	TGTGCCAGCAGTTTAGGAGGGAGTAAGGTTGGAAACACCATATATTTT
-	TRBV7-8	-	17	TRBJ2-5	CASSLLWGRDSRETQYF	TGTGCCAGCAGCTTATTGTGGGGCAGGGACTCGAGGGAGACCCAGTACTTC
TRBD2	TRBV7-2	once	14	TRBJ2-7	CASSRGLAGWEQYF	TGTGCCAGCAGCCGCGGACTAGCGGGATGGGAGCAGTACTTC
-	TRBV15	-	14	TRBJ1-1	CATSGTGMNTEAFF	TGTGCCACCAGCGGTACAGGGATGAACACTGAAGCTTTCTTT
TRBD2	TRBV11-3	-	13	TRBJ2-1	CASSLVTSGEQFF	TGTGCCAGCAGCTTAGTTACTAGCGGGGAGCAGTTCTTC
-	TRBV7-6	-	16	TRBJ1-1	CASSDMRDNLNTEAFF	TGTGCCAGCAGCGACATGAGGGACAACTTGAACACTGAAGCTTTCTTT
TRBD2	TRBV6-1	-	16	TRBJ2-2	CASSELAGWNTGELFF	TGTGCCAGCAGTGAGCTAGCGGGCTGGAACACCGGGGAGCTGTTTTTT
-	TRBV10-3	-	13	TRBJ1-1	CAINYGENTEAFF	TGTGCCATCAATTACGGGGAGAACACTGAAGCTTTCTTT
TRBD2	TRBV11-3	-	13	TRBJ2-1	CASSVGGRGEQFF	TGTGCCAGCAGCGTGGGCGGGAGGGGTGAGCAGTTCTTC
-	TRBV28	-	14	TRBJ2-2	CASSFYADTGELFF	TGTGCCAGCAGTTTTTACGCGGACACCGGGGAGCTGTTTTTT
-	TRBV4-2	-	16	TRBJ1-1	CASSQVGGPANTEAFF	TGTGCCAGCAGCCAAGTCGGGGGGCCGGCGAACACTGAAGCTTTCTTT
-	TRBV4-3	-	15	TRBJ1-5	CASSQDRGTNQPQHF	TGCGCCAGCAGCCAAGATCGAGGCACAAATCAGCCCCAGCATTTT
-	TRBV5-4	-	13	TRBJ1-2	CASSQDRYYGYTF	TGTGCCAGCAGCCAAGACAGGTACTATGGCTACACCTTC
-	TRBV12-3/TRBV12-4	-	13	TRBJ1-2	CASSWDNNYGYTF	TGTGCCAGCAGTTGGGACAATAACTATGGCTACACCTTC
-	TRBV28	-	16	TRBJ2-7	CASSLLGGGSSYEQYF	TGTGCCAGCAGTTTATTGGGGGGAGGCAGCTCCTACGAGCAGTACTTC
-	TRBV6-5	-	13	TRBJ1-1	CASSTTGNTEAFF	TGTGCCAGCAGTACTACAGGGAACACTGAAGCTTTCTTT
TRBD2	TRBV18	-	15	TRBJ2-3	CASSRNSGNTDTQYF	TGTGCCAGCTCGCGAAATAGCGGGAACACAGATACGCAGTATTTT
TRBD1	TRBV4-3	-	17	TRBJ1-2	CASSQDTGAVGSLGYTF	TGCGCCAGCAGCCAAGATACAGGGGCTGTGGGAAGCTTGGGCTACACCTTC
-	TRBV29-1	-	14	TRBJ2-5	CSVGLLRPQETQYF	TGCAGCGTTGGTCTCCTGCGTCCCCAAGAGACCCAGTACTTC
-	TRBV4-1	-	18	TRBJ2-3	CASSQWDTIRSSTDTQYF	TGCGCCAGCAGCCAGTGGGACACGATAAGGTCTAGCACAGATACGCAGTATTTT
-	TRBV28	-	15	TRBJ1-5	CASIPGEVSNQPQHF	TGTGCCAGCATCCCTGGCGAGGTGTCGAATCAGCCCCAGCATTTT
-	TRBV13	-	12	TRBJ2-7	CASSQAAYEQYF	TGTGCCAGCAGCCAAGCGGCCTACGAGCAGTACTTC
TRBD1	TRBV6-2/TRBV6-3	-	16	TRBJ2-7	CASSYSYRDRVDEQYF	TGTGCCAGCAGTTACTCTTACCGGGACAGGGTTGACGAGCAGTACTTC
-	TRBV28	-	17	TRBJ2-3	CASSPRGHYLRTDTQYF	TGTGCCAGCAGCCCCAGGGGACATTACCTAAGGACAGATACGCAGTATTTT
-	TRBV14	few	15	TRBJ1-1	CASSQDWQGGTEAFF	TGTGCCAGCAGCCAAGATTGGCAGGGAGGCACTGAAGCTTTCTTT
TRBD2	TRBV2	-	16	TRBJ2-5	CASSTGLAGYQETQYF	TGTGCCAGCAGTACAGGACTAGCGGGGTACCAAGAGACCCAGTACTTC
TRBD1	TRBV24-1	-	17	TRBJ2-3	CATSDPHRDSSTDTQYF	TGTGCCACCAGTGACCCACACCGGGACAGCAGCACAGATACGCAGTATTTT
TRBD1	TRBV6-1	-	15	TRBJ1-2	CASSELDRSAGGYTF	TGTGCCAGCAGTGAACTGGACAGGAGCGCCGGTGGCTACACCTTC
TRBD1	TRBV2	-	16	TRBJ1-1	CASRSGTGALNTEAFF	TGTGCCAGCAGGAGCGGGACAGGGGCTTTGAACACTGAAGCTTTCTTT
TRBD1	TRBV30	-	14	TRBJ1-6	CAWEQGARNSPLHF	TGTGCCTGGGAGCAGGGGGCACGGAATTCACCCCTCCACTTT
-	TRBV5-4	-	17	TRBJ2-1	CASSQKAGTTNSNEQFF	TGTGCCAGCAGCCAAAAAGCCGGGACAACCAATTCCAATGAGCAGTTCTTC
-	TRBV28	-	15	TRBJ1-1	CASSFPRGPNTEAFF	TGTGCCAGCAGTTTCCCGCGGGGGCCGAACACTGAAGCTTTCTTT
-	TRBV3-1/TRBV3-2	few	13	TRBJ1-1	CASSPWGGTEAFF	TGTGCCAGCAGCCCTTGGGGGGGCACTGAAGCTTTCTTT
-	TRBV7-2	-	14	TRBJ1-4	CASSLGGGREKLFF	TGTGCCAGCAGCTTAGGGGGGGGCCGAGAAAAACTGTTTTTT
TRBD1	TRBV19	once	13	TRBJ1-2	CASAGQGSSGYTF	TGTGCCAGTGCGGGACAGGGGAGCAGTGGCTACACCTTC
-	TRBV28	-	15	TRBJ2-7	CASSLFPGEGNEQYF	TGTGCCAGCAGTTTATTTCCGGGAGAGGGGAACGAGCAGTACTTC
-	TRBV19	-	14	TRBJ2-1	CASSMGGTYNEQFF	TGTGCCAGTAGTATGGGGGGAACCTACAATGAGCAGTTCTTC
-	TRBV4-1	-	13	TRBJ2-7	CASSQTNSYEQYF	TGCGCCAGCAGCCAAACTAACTCCTACGAGCAGTACTTC